This entry describes one T cell receptor beta chain. Its antigen remains unidentified. MiXCR, run by TCRdb on the 5' RACE reads, gives a single entry per CDR3 protein. The data show 170,000 or so distinct CDR3 sequences, with about a tenth seen just once and approximately 39% held by the top ten. The CDR3 consists of 14 residues. Germline V gives CDR1 SGHTA, CDR2 FQGNSA. V shed 2 bases and J shed 6 bases, with 8 bases lying between them. The data originate from a study of T cells after yellow fever vaccination. The study, taken as a whole, reports: Abundant contaminating clonotypes from the bulk population could appear in FACS-sorted repertoires.

This receptor was identified in a man younger than 30 who received the YFV17D yellow fever vaccine. The chain combines TRBV7-2 with TRBJ1-6; no clear D. This sample comprised CD8+ T cells sorted from PBMCs, obtained 45 days after the yellow fever booster vaccination. The CDR3 here is CASSLRPTNSPLHF. The CDR3 DNA reads as TGTGCCAGCAGCTTAAGACCTACTAATTCACCCCTCCACTTT.